This T cell receptor beta chain was captured in a study of Ad26.COV2.S vaccination and SARS-CoV-2 variants. Study outcomes and limitations: Across vaccine and placebo recipients, the breadth of non-spike TCRs was similar. Analyses that measured TCR breadth and depth may have underestimated total T cell responses. Individuals receiving vaccine had higher spike-specific TCR breadth than placebo recipients did.

The assay was immunoSEQ multiplex PCR, and TCRdb's table has in-frame clones only and misses some. The sample carries 240,000 or so clones, roughly 90% recorded once. As for treatment: 19 received Ad26.COV2.S at low or high dose, single or two shots; about 5 received placebo; per-sample allocation not given. Day 63 following the first vaccine or placebo injection was when the samples were taken. Donor was an adult aged 18-55 years in Boston. This CDR3 has 15 amino acids. The germline V gene has CDR1 SGHDT and CDR2 YYEEEE. The ends were cut back, 1 base at V and 3 bases at J, with 11 bases in the middle. In regard to this clone: Its antigen is currently unknown.

The chain combines TRBV5-6 with TRBJ1-5; D is undetermined. The sample here was peripheral blood, taken in a trial of Ad26.COV2.S vaccine versus placebo. The TCR sequence derives from a person aged 18-65 years who received the Ad26.COV2.S COVID-19 vaccine or a placebo. This chain's CDR3 is CASSLLSGSNQPQHF. In DNA, the CDR3 is TGTGCCAGCAGCTTGCTTTCCGGATCCAATCAGCCCCAGCATTTT.